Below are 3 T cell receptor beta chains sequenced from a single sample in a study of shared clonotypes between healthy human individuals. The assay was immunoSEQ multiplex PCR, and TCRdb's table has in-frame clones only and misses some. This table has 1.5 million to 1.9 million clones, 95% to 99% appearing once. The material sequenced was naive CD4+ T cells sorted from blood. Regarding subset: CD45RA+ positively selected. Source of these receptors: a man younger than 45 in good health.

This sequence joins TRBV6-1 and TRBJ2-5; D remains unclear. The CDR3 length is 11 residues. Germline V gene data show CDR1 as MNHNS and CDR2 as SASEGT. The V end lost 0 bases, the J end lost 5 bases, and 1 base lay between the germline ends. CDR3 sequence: CASSEAETQYF. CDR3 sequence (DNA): TGTGCCAGCAGTGAAGCGGAGACCCAGTACTTC.

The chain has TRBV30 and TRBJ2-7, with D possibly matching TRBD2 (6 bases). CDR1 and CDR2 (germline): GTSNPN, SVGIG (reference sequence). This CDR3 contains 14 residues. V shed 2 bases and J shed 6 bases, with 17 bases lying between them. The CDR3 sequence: CAWSPAGPRGEQYF. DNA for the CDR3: TGTGCCTGGAGTCCGGCAGGTCCGCGGGGCGAGCAGTACTTC.

The CDR3 loop is CASSFQIGELFF. The DNA for the CDR3 is TGCGCCAGCAGCTTCCAGATCGGGGAGCTGTTTTTT. The chain couples TRBV5-1 to TRBJ2-2; D is undetermined. Germline assignment: CDR1 SGHRS and CDR2 YFSETQ. The CDR3 is 12 residues long. Between the trimmed V and J ends, which lost 2 bases and 7 bases, there was a span of 6 bases.